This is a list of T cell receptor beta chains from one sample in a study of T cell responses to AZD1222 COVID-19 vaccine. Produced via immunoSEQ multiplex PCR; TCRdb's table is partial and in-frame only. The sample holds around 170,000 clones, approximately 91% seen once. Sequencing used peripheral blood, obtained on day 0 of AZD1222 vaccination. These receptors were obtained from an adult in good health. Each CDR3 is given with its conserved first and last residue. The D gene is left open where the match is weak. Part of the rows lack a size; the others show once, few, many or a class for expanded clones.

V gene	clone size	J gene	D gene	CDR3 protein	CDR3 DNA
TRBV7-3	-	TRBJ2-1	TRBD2	CASSSLAGAHIEQFF	TGTGCCAGCAGCTCCTTAGCGGGGGCCCATATTGAGCAGTTCTTC
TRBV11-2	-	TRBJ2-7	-	CASSLVKNEQYF	TGTGCCAGCAGCTTAGTCAAGAACGAGCAGTACTTC
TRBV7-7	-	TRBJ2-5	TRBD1	CASSSGQDGETQYF	TGTGCTAGCAGCTCCGGACAGGATGGGGAGACCCAGTACTTC
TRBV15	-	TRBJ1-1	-	CATSSSGTTEAFF	TGTGCCACCAGCAGTTCCGGGACCACTGAAGCTTTCTTT
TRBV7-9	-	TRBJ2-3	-	CASSPTAAQYF	TGTGCCAGCAGCCCCACCGCTGCGCAGTATTTT
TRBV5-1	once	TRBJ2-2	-	CASSPGQATNTGELFF	TGCGCCAGCAGCCCGGGGCAGGCGACGAACACCGGGGAGCTGTTTTTT
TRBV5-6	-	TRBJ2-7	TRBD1	CASSHRDRSYEQYF	TGTGCCAGCAGCCACCGGGACAGATCCTACGAGCAGTACTTC
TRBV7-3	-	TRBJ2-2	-	CASSLTGRETGELFF	TGTGCCAGCAGCTTAACAGGCAGGGAAACCGGGGAGCTGTTTTTT
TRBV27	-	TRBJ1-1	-	CASSSQKWLTEAFF	TGTGCCAGCAGTTCTCAAAAGTGGTTGACTGAAGCTTTCTTT
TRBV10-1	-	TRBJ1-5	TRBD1	CASSEGTGDNQPQHF	TGCGCCAGCAGTGAGGGGACAGGGGACAATCAGCCCCAGCATTTT
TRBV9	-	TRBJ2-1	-	CASSVLPGGAGLSIDEQFF	TGTGCCAGCAGCGTATTGCCGGGTGGGGCGGGACTGAGCATCGATGAGCAGTTCTTC
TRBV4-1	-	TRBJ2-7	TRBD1	CASSLEKTGGASYEQYF	TGCGCCAGCAGCCTCGAAAAAACAGGGGGCGCGTCCTACGAGCAGTACTTC
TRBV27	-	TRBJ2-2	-	CASSFGGGIRELFF	TGTGCCAGCAGTTTTGGTGGAGGGATCCGGGAGCTGTTTTTT
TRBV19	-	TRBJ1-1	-	CASSTPEGHNTEAFF	TGTGCCAGTAGTACCCCTGAGGGACACAACACTGAAGCTTTCTTT
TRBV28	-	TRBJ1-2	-	CASSPVGRSNYGYTF	TGTGCCAGCAGTCCAGTGGGCAGATCTAACTATGGCTACACCTTC
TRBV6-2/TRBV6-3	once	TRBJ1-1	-	CASSGFNTEAFF	TGTGCCAGCAGTGGCTTCAACACTGAAGCTTTCTTT
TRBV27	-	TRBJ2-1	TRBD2	CASRGLAPQSSYNEQFF	TGTGCCAGCAGGGGACTAGCTCCTCAGAGCTCCTACAATGAGCAGTTCTTC
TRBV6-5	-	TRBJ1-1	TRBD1	CASSYVRDRRTEAFF	TGTGCCAGCAGTTACGTCCGGGACAGGCGCACTGAAGCTTTCTTT
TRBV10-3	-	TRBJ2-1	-	CAISKTTSNEQFF	TGTGCCATCTCAAAGACAACTAGTAATGAGCAGTTCTTC
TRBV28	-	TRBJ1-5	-	CASSLSQDQPQHF	TGTGCCAGCAGTTTAAGTCAGGATCAGCCCCAGCATTTT
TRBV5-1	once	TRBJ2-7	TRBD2	CASSLAASGGTYEQYF	TGCGCCAGCAGCTTGGCCGCGAGCGGGGGGACCTACGAGCAGTACTTC
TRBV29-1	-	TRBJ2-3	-	CSVRLGRGTDTQYF	TGCAGCGTCAGACTAGGCCGGGGCACAGATACGCAGTATTTT
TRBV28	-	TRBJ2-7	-	CASSFSGIGAGEQYF	TGTGCCAGCAGTTTTTCCGGTATAGGGGCGGGCGAGCAGTACTTC
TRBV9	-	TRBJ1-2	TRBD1	CASSVLTGGEGGYTF	TGTGCCAGCAGCGTCTTGACAGGGGGAGAGGGTGGCTACACCTTC
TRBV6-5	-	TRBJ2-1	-	CASRPTGNSYNEQFF	TGTGCCAGCAGGCCGACAGGCAACTCCTACAATGAGCAGTTCTTC
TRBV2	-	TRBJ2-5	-	CASFRQAETQYF	TGTGCCAGTTTCAGACAGGCGGAGACCCAGTACTTC
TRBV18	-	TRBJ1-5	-	CASSSDSDKPQHF	TGTGCCAGCTCATCAGACAGTGATAAGCCCCAGCATTTT
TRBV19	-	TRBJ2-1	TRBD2	CASSASGGSYNEQFF	TGTGCCAGTAGCGCCTCGGGAGGCTCCTACAATGAGCAGTTCTTC
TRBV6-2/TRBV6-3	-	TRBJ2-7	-	CASSFDSYEQYF	TGTGCCAGCAGTTTCGACAGTTACGAGCAGTACTTC
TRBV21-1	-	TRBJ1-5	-	CASSKGEEPQHF	TGTGCCAGCAGCAAAGGGGAGGAGCCCCAGCATTTT
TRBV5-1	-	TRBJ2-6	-	CASSAGLGKISGANVLTF	TGCGCCAGCAGCGCTGGTCTGGGGAAGATCTCTGGGGCCAACGTCCTGACTTTC
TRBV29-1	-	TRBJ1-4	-	CSVSTEPTTTNEKLFF	TGCAGCGTTTCGACGGAGCCGACTACAACTAATGAAAAACTGTTTTTT
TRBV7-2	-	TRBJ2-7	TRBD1	CASSWTGSLSYEQYF	TGTGCCAGCAGCTGGACAGGGTCACTTTCCTACGAGCAGTACTTC
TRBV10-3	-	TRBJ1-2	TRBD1	CAISGTGGAVNYGYTF	TGTGCCATCAGTGGGACAGGGGGCGCGGTTAACTATGGCTACACCTTC
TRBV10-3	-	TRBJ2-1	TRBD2	CAISVLAGEENEQFF	TGTGCCATCAGTGTGCTAGCGGGGGAGGAAAATGAGCAGTTCTTC
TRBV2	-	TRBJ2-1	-	CASKNNEQFF	TGTGCCAGCAAAAACAATGAGCAGTTCTTC
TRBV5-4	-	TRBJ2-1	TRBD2	CASSPTSGISYNEQFF	TGTGCCAGCAGCCCCACTAGCGGGATCTCCTACAATGAGCAGTTCTTC
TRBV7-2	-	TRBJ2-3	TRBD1	CASSLAWTGSTDTQYF	TGTGCCAGCAGCTTAGCATGGACAGGCAGCACAGATACGCAGTATTTT
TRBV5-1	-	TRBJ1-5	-	CASSSRTASNQPQHF	TGCGCCAGCAGCTCCAGGACAGCTAGCAATCAGCCCCAGCATTTT
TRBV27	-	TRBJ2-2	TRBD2	CASSLRLAIDTGELFF	TGTGCCAGCAGTTTAAGACTAGCGATCGACACCGGGGAGCTGTTTTTT
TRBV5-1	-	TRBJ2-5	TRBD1	CASRPQGASGETQYF	TGCGCCAGCAGGCCACAGGGGGCGTCGGGGGAGACCCAGTACTTC
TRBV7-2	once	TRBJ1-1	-	CASSLDSGGTEAFF	TGTGCCAGCAGCTTAGACAGCGGTGGCACTGAAGCTTTCTTT
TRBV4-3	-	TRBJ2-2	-	CASSQDLEGYTGELFF	TGCGCCAGCAGCCAAGATCTAGAGGGTTACACCGGGGAGCTGTTTTTT
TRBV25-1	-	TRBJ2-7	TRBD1	CASSAIPGTGTLYEQYF	TGTGCCAGCAGTGCGATTCCCGGGACAGGGACCCTTTACGAGCAGTACTTC
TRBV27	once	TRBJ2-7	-	CASSLIPGGDEQYF	TGTGCCAGCAGTTTAATTCCAGGAGGCGACGAGCAGTACTTC
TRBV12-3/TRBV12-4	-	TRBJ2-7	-	CASSLVQGHEQYF	TGTGCCAGCAGTTTAGTTCAGGGACACGAGCAGTACTTC
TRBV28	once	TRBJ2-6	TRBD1	CASRPPGQSSSGANVLTF	TGTGCCAGCAGACCACCGGGACAGTCTAGCTCTGGGGCCAACGTCCTGACTTTC
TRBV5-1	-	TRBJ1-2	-	CASSLSRGGDGYTF	TGCGCCAGCAGCTTGAGTCGGGGGGGCGATGGCTACACCTTC